The 22 T cell receptor beta chains reported below all come from one sample, sequenced in a study of blood T cell repertoires in COVID-19. The method was immunoSEQ multiplex PCR; TCRdb's version includes in-frame clones alone and lacks a portion of them. The sample has some 250,000 clones; approximately 84% are singletons. The sequencing input was PBMCs or T cells enriched from blood (not recorded which). The receptors stem from a woman aged 40-49 years with acute COVID-19.

The chain has TRBV7-8 and TRBJ2-7; no firm D call. The CDR3 has 13 residues. V lost 3 bases to trimming and J lost 3 bases, with 9 bases between them. The germline V gene has CDR1 SGHVS and CDR2 FQNEAQ. As DNA, the CDR3 is TGTGCCAGCAGCTTGGGCCTTAACTACGAGCAGTACTTC. As protein: CASSLGLNYEQYF. Variable domain in full (rest from reference TRBV7-8 and TRBJ2-7): GAGVSQSPRYKVAKRGQDVALRCDPISGHVSLFWYQQALGQGPEFLTYFQNEAQLDKSGLPSDRFFAERPEGSVSTLKIQRTQQEDSAVYLCASSLGLNYEQYFGPGTRLTVT.

This chain links TRBV18 with TRBJ2-3; TRBD1 matches 8 bases. CDR1 KGHSH and CDR2 LQKENI come from the germline V gene. With V trimmed by 6 bases and J by 0 bases, 8 bases remained unmatched. The CDR3 has 16 residues. The CDR3 DNA is TGTGCCAGCTCCTCCGGGACAGGAGTTAGCACAGATACGCAGTATTTT. This translates into CASSSGTGVSTDTQYF.

This CDR3 reads CASSLVNNEQFF. The DNA for the CDR3 is TGTGCCAGCAGCTTGGTCAACAATGAGCAGTTCTTC. V gene TRBV5-4 combines with J gene TRBJ2-1; D is unresolved. V gave up 0 bases and J gave up 5 bases, with 3 bases separating them. This CDR3 has 12 amino acids. The germline CDR1 and CDR2 sequences are SGHNT and YYREEE (reference sequence).

This chain uses TRBV30 with TRBJ1-1; TRBD1 matches at 7 bases. Germline trimming cut 1 base from V and 5 bases from J; bases unmatched to any gene: 4. Germline assignment: CDR1 GTSNPN and CDR2 SVGIG (reference sequence). The CDR3 covers 13 residues. The CDR3 nucleotides are TGTGCCTGGAGTGGCAGGGGGAAAACTGAAGCTTTCTTT. Its translation is CAWSGRGKTEAFF.

The CDR3 loop is CASSKAGGGNEQFF. The CDR3 DNA reads TGTGCCAGCTCAAAAGCGGGAGGGGGGAATGAGCAGTTCTTC. The chain has TRBV3-1 (or the pseudogene TRBV3-2) and TRBJ2-1, with 10 bases fitting TRBD2. The junction had 8 bases not matched to a gene; V was cut back by 8 bases and J by 7 bases. Germline CDR1 is LGHDT and CDR2 is YNNKEL (reference sequence). The length of the CDR3 is 14 residues.

This clone was detected a few times. The chain carries TRBV19 and TRBJ2-1, with 9 bases identical to TRBD1. From germline, CDR1 is LNHDA and CDR2 SQIVND (reference sequence). Trimming at V came to 6 bases and at J to 1 base, leaving 13 bases not matched to a gene. The CDR3 has 18 residues. The CDR3 nucleotides read TGTGCCAGTAGCCAGGGACAGGGAATTACTGGATCCTACAATGAGCAGTTCTTC. Amino acids: CASSQGQGITGSYNEQFF.

This rearrangement joins TRBV7-3 to TRBJ2-3; TRBD1 matches at 10 bases. The CDR3 has 15 amino acids. Trimming took 5 bases from V and 4 from J; bases not matched to a gene: 6. CDR1 and CDR2 from the germline V gene are SGHTA and FQGTGA. The CDR3 region has the DNA TGTGCCAGCAGCCTCGACAGGGGGCGGGCAGATACGCAGTATTTT. Amino acids: CASSLDRGRADTQYF.

The chain recombines TRBV24-1 with TRBJ1-1; TRBD1 might be the D (6 bases). The CDR3 contains 13 residues. V was shortened by 10 bases and J by 3 bases, with 14 bases between the two germline ends. Germline V CDR1 and CDR2: KGHDR, SFDVKD. The chain's CDR3 is CATRTEEDTEAFF. CDR3 DNA sequence: TGTGCCACGAGGACAGAGGAGGACACTGAAGCTTTCTTT.

The V gene is TRBV5-1, the J gene TRBJ1-5, with D possibly being TRBD1 (5 bases). From germline, CDR1 is SGHRS and CDR2 YFSETQ. With 0 bases removed from V and 7 bases from J, the gap between germline ends came to 11 bases. The CDR3 has 14 amino acids. The CDR3 sequence: CASSLGTGVQPQHF. CDR3 nucleotide sequence: TGCGCCAGCAGCTTGGGTACGGGGGTCCAGCCCCAGCATTTT.

V gene TRBV24-1 combines with J gene TRBJ2-2, with 7 nucleotides matching TRBD2. Germline assignment: CDR1 KGHDR and CDR2 SFDVKD. CDR3 length: 14 residues. The trim removed 7 bases at V and 3 bases at J, leaving 4 bases unmatched. CDR3 protein: CATRGTTDTGELFF. CDR3 bases: TGTGCCACCAGGGGGACTACTGACACCGGGGAGCTGTTTTTT.

The chain combines TRBV11-3 with TRBJ1-1; 11 positions agree with TRBD1. The CDR3 has 15 residues. Germline assignment: CDR1 SGHNT and CDR2 YENEEA. The V segment lost 5 bases and the J segment 4 bases; nucleotides outside the gene matches: 6. The CDR3 DNA is TGTGCCAGCAGCCCCGGGACAGGGGGAGGCACTGAAGCTTTCTTT. Protein sequence: CASSPGTGGGTEAFF.

The CDR3 nucleotides read TGTGCCAGTAGTATAGTCAGACAGGGGGCTCGGGGCTACACCTTC. Its protein is CASSIVRQGARGYTF. The V call is TRBV19, the J call TRBJ1-2; 10 bases are shared with TRBD1. J was trimmed by 8 bases and V by 1 base; bases with no gene match: 7. Germline V CDR1 and CDR2: LNHDA, SQIVND (reference sequence). This CDR3 has 15 amino acids.

The V gene is TRBV3-1 (or the pseudogene TRBV3-2), the J gene TRBJ2-5; a weak D match, TRBD2 (5 bases). V lost 4 bases, J lost 4 bases, and 13 bases lay in between. The CDR3 sequence is 14 residues long. CDR1 is LGHDT and CDR2 is YNNKEL in the germline V gene (reference sequence). Written as DNA, the CDR3 is TGTGCCAGCAGCCGGTGGAGGCCGGGAGAGACCCAGTACTTC. It translates to CASSRWRPGETQYF.

Written as DNA, the CDR3 is TGTGCCAGTAGTAGGGCCACAGGGGGCAATTTGAATGAGCAGTTCTTC. Protein: CASSRATGGNLNEQFF. The chain recombines TRBV19 with TRBJ2-1; 9 nucleotides align to TRBD1. The J segment lost 7 bases and the V segment lost 4 bases, leaving 11 bases of the junction unmatched. The CDR3 is made up of 16 amino acids. CDR1 is LNHDA and CDR2 is SQIVND in the germline V gene (reference sequence).

The chain carries TRBV4-1 and TRBJ2-3, with 10 positions matching TRBD2. The length of the CDR3 is 16 residues. Germline-derived CDR1 and CDR2 are MGHRA and YSYEKL. The V gene end was trimmed by 3 bases and the J gene end by 6 bases; junction bases not matched to a gene: 9. CDR3: CASSHALSGRVDTQYF. Written as DNA, the CDR3 is TGCGCCAGCAGCCACGCGCTGAGCGGGAGGGTCGATACGCAGTATTTT.

The chain is built from TRBV6-1 and TRBJ2-5, with no clear D. The CDR3 contains 13 residues. V lost 7 bases and J 3 bases, leaving 12 bases between the germline ends. Germline V lookup: CDR1 MNHNS, CDR2 SASEGT. CDR3 DNA sequence: TGTGCCAGCAACAGACAATCCAAAGAGACCCAGTACTTC. Protein sequence: CASNRQSKETQYF.

V gene TRBV13 combines with J gene TRBJ1-2, with D perhaps matching TRBD1 (5 bases). V dropped 6 bases and J dropped 0 bases, with 14 bases sitting between them. The CDR3 extends over 15 amino acids. Germline values: CDR1 PRHDT, CDR2 FYEKMQ (reference sequence). The CDR3 coding sequence is TGTGCCAGCAGGATAGCGGGGGGATCTAACTATGGCTACACCTTC. This sequence encodes CASRIAGGSNYGYTF.

This clone was seen more than once but under ten times. This sequence joins TRBV6-2 or TRBV6-3 and TRBJ1-2; TRBD1 matches 9 bases. The CDR3 contains 14 residues. Losses at the gene ends were 4 bases for V and 7 bases for J; bases not matched to a gene: 7. Germline CDR1 is MNHEY and CDR2 is SVGEGT. The CDR3 coding sequence is TGTGCCAGCAGTTTCACGGGACAGGGATTTGGCTACACCTTC. It translates to CASSFTGQGFGYTF.

The chain has TRBV3-1 (or the pseudogene TRBV3-2) and TRBJ1-1, with 7 bases matching TRBD1. CDR1 is LGHDT and CDR2 is YNNKEL in the germline V gene (reference sequence). V gave up 6 bases and J gave up 3 bases; unmatched junction bases: 4. This CDR3 spans 13 amino acids. For the CDR3, the DNA is TGTGCCAGCAGTTACACAGGGGACACTGAAGCTTTCTTT. Its translation is CASSYTGDTEAFF.

The gene calls are TRBV5-1 and TRBJ2-3; tentative D call: TRBD2 (5 bases). The germline V and J ends were trimmed by 0 bases and 0 bases, with 11 bases remaining between them. Germline CDR1 reads SGHRS; CDR2 reads YFSETQ. The CDR3 consists of 16 residues. The CDR3 loop reads CASSLVLATSTDTQYF. CDR3 in DNA: TGCGCCAGCAGCTTGGTTCTAGCAACTAGCACAGATACGCAGTATTTT.

This CDR3 reads CASTFGGDLAGELFF. The CDR3 bases are TGCGCCAGCACATTTGGAGGGGATTTGGCCGGGGAGCTGTTTTTT. V gene TRBV5-1 combines with J gene TRBJ2-2, with D tentatively TRBD2 (6 bases). The CDR3 covers 15 residues. Germline CDR1 and CDR2: SGHRS and YFSETQ. V dropped 6 bases and J dropped 6 bases, with 18 bases sitting between them.

With regard to this clone: This CDR3 is also generated by other DNA sequences in the sample. The CDR3 protein is CASSFSGENEQFF. CDR3 bases: TGTGCCAGCAGCTTCTCGGGGGAAAATGAGCAGTTCTTC. This chain uses TRBV7-9 with TRBJ2-1, with a weak D call TRBD2 (6 bases). Germline CDR1 and CDR2: SEHNR and FQNEAQ (reference sequence). The ends were cut back, 3 bases at V and 7 bases at J, with 10 bases in the middle. The length of the CDR3 is 13 residues.